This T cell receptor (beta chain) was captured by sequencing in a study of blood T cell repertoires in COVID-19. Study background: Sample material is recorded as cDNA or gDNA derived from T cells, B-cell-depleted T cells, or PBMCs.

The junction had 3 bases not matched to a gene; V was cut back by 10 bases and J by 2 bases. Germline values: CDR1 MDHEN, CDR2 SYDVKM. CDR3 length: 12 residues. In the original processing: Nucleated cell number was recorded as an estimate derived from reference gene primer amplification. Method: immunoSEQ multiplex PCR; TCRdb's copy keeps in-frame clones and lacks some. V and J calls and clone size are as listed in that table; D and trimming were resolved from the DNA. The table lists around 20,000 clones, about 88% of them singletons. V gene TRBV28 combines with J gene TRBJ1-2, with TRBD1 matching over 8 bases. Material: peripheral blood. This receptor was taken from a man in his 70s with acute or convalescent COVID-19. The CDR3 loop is CAIGQGNYGYTF. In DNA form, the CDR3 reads TGTGCCATTGGACAGGGAAACTATGGCTACACCTTC.